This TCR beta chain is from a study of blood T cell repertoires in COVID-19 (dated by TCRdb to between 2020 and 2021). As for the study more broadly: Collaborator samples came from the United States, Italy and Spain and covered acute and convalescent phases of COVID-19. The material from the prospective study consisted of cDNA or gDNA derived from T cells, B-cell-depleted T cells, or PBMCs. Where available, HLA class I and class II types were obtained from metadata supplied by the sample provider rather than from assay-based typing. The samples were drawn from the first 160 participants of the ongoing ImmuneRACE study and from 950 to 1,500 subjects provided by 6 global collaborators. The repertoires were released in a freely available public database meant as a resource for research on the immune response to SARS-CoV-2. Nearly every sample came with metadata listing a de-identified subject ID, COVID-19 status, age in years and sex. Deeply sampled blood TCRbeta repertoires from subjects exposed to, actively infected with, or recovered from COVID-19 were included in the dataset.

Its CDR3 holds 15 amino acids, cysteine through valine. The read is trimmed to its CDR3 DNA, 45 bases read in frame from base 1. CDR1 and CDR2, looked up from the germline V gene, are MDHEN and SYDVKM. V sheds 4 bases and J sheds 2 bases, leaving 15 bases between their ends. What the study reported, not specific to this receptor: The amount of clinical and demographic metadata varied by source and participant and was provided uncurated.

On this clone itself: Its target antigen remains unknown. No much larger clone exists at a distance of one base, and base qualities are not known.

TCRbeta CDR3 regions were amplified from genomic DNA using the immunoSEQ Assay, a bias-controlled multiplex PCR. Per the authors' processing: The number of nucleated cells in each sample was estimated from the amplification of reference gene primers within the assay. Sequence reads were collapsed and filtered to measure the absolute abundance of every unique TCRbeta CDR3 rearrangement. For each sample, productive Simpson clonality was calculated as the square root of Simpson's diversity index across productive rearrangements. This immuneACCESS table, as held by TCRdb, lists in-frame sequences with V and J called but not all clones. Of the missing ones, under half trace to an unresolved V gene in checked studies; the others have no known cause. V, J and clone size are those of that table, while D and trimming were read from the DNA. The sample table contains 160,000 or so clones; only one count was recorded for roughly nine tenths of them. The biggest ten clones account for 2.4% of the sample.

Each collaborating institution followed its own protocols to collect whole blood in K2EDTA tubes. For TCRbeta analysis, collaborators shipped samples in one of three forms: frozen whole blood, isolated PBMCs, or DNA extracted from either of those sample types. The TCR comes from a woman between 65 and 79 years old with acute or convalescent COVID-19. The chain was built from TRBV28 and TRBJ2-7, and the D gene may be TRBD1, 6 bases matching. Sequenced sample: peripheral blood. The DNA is TGTGCCAGCAGTTCCCCCCACAGGGCGGCCTACGAGCAGTACGTC. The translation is CASSSPHRAAYEQYV.